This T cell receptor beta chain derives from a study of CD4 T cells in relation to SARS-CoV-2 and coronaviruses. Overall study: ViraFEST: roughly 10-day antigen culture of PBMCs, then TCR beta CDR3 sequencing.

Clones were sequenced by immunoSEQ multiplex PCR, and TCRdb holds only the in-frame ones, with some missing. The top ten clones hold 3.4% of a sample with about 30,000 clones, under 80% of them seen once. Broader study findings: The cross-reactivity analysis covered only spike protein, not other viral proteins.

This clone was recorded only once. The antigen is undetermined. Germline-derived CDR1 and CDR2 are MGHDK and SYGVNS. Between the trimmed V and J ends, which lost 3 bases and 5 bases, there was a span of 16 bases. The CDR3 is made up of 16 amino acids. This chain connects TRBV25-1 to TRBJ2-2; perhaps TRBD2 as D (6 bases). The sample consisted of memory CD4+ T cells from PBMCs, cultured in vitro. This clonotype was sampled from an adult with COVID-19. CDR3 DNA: TGTGCCAGCAGTGAGGGGGGAAGGGGAAGGACCGGGGAGCTGTTTTTT. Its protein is CASSEGGRGRTGELFF.